Presented here are 20 T cell receptor beta chains from one specimen sequenced in a study of shared clonotypes between healthy human individuals. Measured with immunoSEQ multiplex PCR; TCRdb has only the in-frame clones, and not every one. The sample holds over a million clones, approximately 98% seen once. The sequenced material came from naive CD4+ T cells sorted from blood. The subset: CD45RA+ positively selected. The receptors originated from a man in his thirties or forties in good health.

This chain joins TRBV11-1 and TRBJ2-1; 13 positions match TRBD2. With V trimmed by 6 bases and J by 0 bases, 8 bases remained unmatched. CDR3 length: 18 residues. Germline CDR1 reads SGHAT; CDR2 reads FQDESV (reference sequence). CDR3 amino acids: CASRLEGLAGYSYNEQFF. The CDR3 DNA sequence: TGTGCCAGCAGACTAGAGGGACTAGCGGGATACTCCTACAATGAGCAGTTCTTC.

The chain is built from TRBV6-1 and TRBJ1-4; D ambiguous. CDR3 length: 14 amino acids. CDR1 and CDR2 from the germline V gene are MNHNS and SASEGT. V lost 6 bases, J lost 4 bases, and 12 bases lay in between. The CDR3 loop is CASRVGSRNEKLFF. DNA for the CDR3: TGTGCCAGCAGAGTGGGCAGCCGTAATGAAAAACTGTTTTTT.

This clone was detected only a few times. The chain carries TRBV6-1 and TRBJ2-7, with D uncertain. This CDR3 is 13 amino acids long. Germline V gene lookup returns CDR1 MNHNS and CDR2 SASEGT. V was trimmed by 5 bases and J by 5 bases, leaving 13 bases between them. CDR3 residues: CASSLGRPDEQYF. The CDR3, as DNA: TGTGCCAGCAGTCTGGGCAGGCCGGACGAGCAGTACTTC.

The gene calls are TRBV5-4 and TRBJ1-2; no clear D. There are 15 residues in the CDR3. Germline V gives CDR1 SGHNT, CDR2 YYREEE (reference sequence). The ends were cut back, 5 bases at V and 2 bases at J, with 16 bases in the middle. The CDR3 coding sequence is TGTGCCAGCAGTCCCCTGCGGCGGATAAACTATGGCTACACCTTC. Its translation: CASSPLRRINYGYTF.

V usage is TRBV9 and J usage is TRBJ2-7; 13 bases are shared with TRBD2. Germline CDR1 and CDR2: SGDLS and YYNGEE. The length of the CDR3 is 19 residues. V was pared by 0 bases and J by 0 bases, with 9 bases of the junction left unmatched. The CDR3 nucleotides read TGTGCCAGCAGCGTAGCCCCGGGACTAGCGGGGCCTAGCTCCTACGAGCAGTACTTC. The encoded protein is CASSVAPGLAGPSSYEQYF. Supplemented by reference TRBV9 and TRBJ2-7, the full variable domain reads DSGVTQTPKHLITATGQRVTLRCSPRSGDLSVYWYQQSLDQGLQFLIQYYNGEERAKGNILERFSAQQFPDLHSELNLSSLELGDSALYFCASSVAPGLAGPSSYEQYFGPGTRLTVT.

This clone occurred once. This sequence joins TRBV11-2 and TRBJ2-1, with TRBD2 matching over 16 bases. The junction had 10 bases not matched to a gene; V was cut back by 5 bases and J by 9 bases. This CDR3 contains 17 residues. The V gene's germline CDR1 is SGHAT and CDR2 FQNNGV. CDR3 region: CASSTLGLAGGLGEQFF. Here the CDR3 DNA reads TGTGCCAGCAGCACCCTGGGACTAGCGGGAGGGTTGGGTGAGCAGTTCTTC.

This clone has a single count. Written as DNA, the CDR3 is TGTGCCAGCAGCTTTTCTGGCACAGATACGCAGTATTTT. Translation: CASSFSGTDTQYF. This chain connects TRBV5-8 to TRBJ2-3; the D is unclear. V lost 2 bases to trimming and J lost 1 base, with 5 bases between them. From germline, CDR1 is SGHTS and CDR2 YDEGEE. There are 13 residues in the CDR3.

The chain joins TRBV10-3 to TRBJ2-2, with 8 bases fitting TRBD1. The CDR3 covers 16 residues. V lost 2 bases and J lost 2; bases outside the gene matches: 4. CDR1 and CDR2 from the germline V gene are ENHRY and SYGVKD. CDR3 in amino acids: CAISELGQGNTGELFF. The CDR3 DNA sequence: TGTGCCATCAGTGAGCTCGGACAGGGCAACACCGGGGAGCTGTTTTTT.

The chain combines TRBV28 with TRBJ2-1; 11 nucleotides align to TRBD2. Germline CDR1 is MDHEN and CDR2 is SYDVKM. V shed 5 bases, J shed 3 bases, and the junction held 3 bases outside the gene matches. CDR3 length: 15 residues. The CDR3 loop is CASSQGTSGYNEQFF. In DNA, the CDR3 is TGTGCCAGCAGTCAGGGGACTAGCGGCTACAATGAGCAGTTCTTC. Supplemented by reference TRBV28 and TRBJ2-1, the full variable domain reads DVKVTQSSRYLVKRTGEKVFLECVQDMDHENMFWYRQDPGLGLRLIYFSYDVKMKEKGDIPEGYSVSREKKERFSLILESASTNQTSMYLCASSQGTSGYNEQFFGPGTRLTVL.

V gene TRBV19 combines with J gene TRBJ2-1; D may be TRBD2 (6 bases). The CDR3 totals 13 residues. V gave up 3 bases and J gave up 7 bases, with 10 bases separating them. CDR1 and CDR2 from the germline V gene are LNHDA and SQIVND (reference sequence). In DNA, the CDR3 is TGTGCCAGTAGTATGGGACTTCAAAATGAGCAGTTCTTC. Translating it yields CASSMGLQNEQFF.

The CDR3 sequence: CASTRDLAGYEQYF. For the CDR3, the DNA is TGTGCCAGCACCCGAGACCTAGCGGGATACGAGCAGTACTTC. The chain couples TRBV6-1 to TRBJ2-5, with TRBD2 matching 9 bases. The J call could be wrong; TRBJ2-7 is a better fit for the DNA end. CDR1 and CDR2 from the germline V gene are MNHNS and SASEGT. The CDR3 is made up of 14 amino acids.

The gene calls are TRBV5-1 and TRBJ2-5, with D tentatively TRBD1 (6 bases). V lost 0 bases and J lost 1, with 7 bases in between. The CDR3 extends over 14 amino acids. CDR1 is SGHRS and CDR2 is YFSETQ in the germline V gene. This chain's CDR3 is CASSLGDIQETQYF. CDR3 in DNA: TGCGCCAGCAGCTTGGGGGACATCCAAGAGACCCAGTACTTC.

The chain links TRBV2 to TRBJ2-1; D is undetermined. The CDR3 extends over 14 amino acids. V was shortened by 6 bases and J by 9 bases, with 18 bases between the two germline ends. Germline V gene sequence: CDR1 SNHLY, CDR2 FYNNEI. The CDR3 nucleotides are TGTGCCAGCAGGGCTCTAGATGGGTATCCTGAGCAGTTCTTC. Amino acids: CASRALDGYPEQFF.

V is TRBV9 and J is TRBJ2-7; 9 nucleotides match TRBD1. The CDR3 contains 15 residues. The junction had 11 bases not matched to a gene; V was cut back by 4 bases and J by 6 bases. CDR1 is SGDLS, CDR2 YYNGEE, per germline. The CDR3 DNA sequence: TGTGCCAGCAGCTTAACAGGGGGCCGGTCGGCCGAGCAGTACTTC. Protein: CASSLTGGRSAEQYF.

This chain links TRBV5-1 with TRBJ2-2; D is uncertain. The CDR3 covers 15 residues. V was shortened by 2 bases and J by 0 bases, with 8 bases between the two germline ends. Germline V CDR1 and CDR2: SGHRS, YFSETQ. DNA of the CDR3: TGCGCCAGCAGCTTAGCCTTATCGAACACCGGGGAGCTGTTTTTT. Its protein is CASSLALSNTGELFF.

The V call is TRBV5-6, the J call TRBJ2-7, with 9 bases matching TRBD1. V trimming: 2 bases; J trimming: 6 bases; junction bases outside the gene matches: 3. The CDR3 is 13 amino acids. Looked up from germline, CDR1 is SGHDT and CDR2 is YYEEEE. The CDR3 loop reads CASSFTGGPEQYF. CDR3 nucleotides: TGTGCCAGCAGCTTCACAGGGGGCCCCGAGCAGTACTTC.

This sequence joins TRBV6-1 and TRBJ2-3; D is unresolved. Trimming stripped 2 bases from V and 5 bases from J, with 11 bases between. The CDR3 is 14 residues long. The germline V gene encodes CDR1 MNHNS and CDR2 SASEGT. CDR3 nucleotide sequence: TGTGCCAGCAGTGAAAGGTCAAGAGGAGATACGCAGTATTTT. Translation gives CASSERSRGDTQYF.

The chain's CDR3 is CASSLDLYNYGYTF. CDR3 nucleotides: TGTGCCAGCAGCTTAGATCTCTATAACTATGGCTACACCTTC. This rearrangement joins TRBV11-2 to TRBJ1-2; D gene ambiguous. Between the trimmed V and J ends, which lost 0 bases and 1 base, there was a span of 6 bases. This CDR3 spans 14 amino acids. Looked up from germline, CDR1 is SGHAT and CDR2 is FQNNGV.

The gene calls are TRBV30 and TRBJ2-7, with D possibly TRBD1 on 6 matching bases. Germline-derived CDR1 and CDR2 are GTSNPN and SVGIG (reference sequence). Between the trimmed V and J ends, which lost 3 bases and 7 bases, there was a span of 22 bases. The CDR3 runs to 15 residues. The CDR3 DNA follows: TGTGCCTGGAGAGAAGGGACATGGGTTTGGGGGGAGCAGTACTTC. It encodes CAWREGTWVWGEQYF.

CDR3 nucleotide sequence: TGCGCCAGCAGCCAAGAGACTAGCGGGATCTACGAGCAGTACTTC. It encodes CASSQETSGIYEQYF. The chain has TRBV4-3 and TRBJ2-7, with TRBD2 matching 11 bases. Germline V lookup: CDR1 LGHNA, CDR2 YSLEER. This CDR3 comprises 15 residues. Trimming took 0 bases from V and 3 from J; bases not matched to a gene: 1.